These 28 T cell receptor beta chains were sequenced from one sample in a study of neurological immune-mediated disorders. One entry per CDR3 protein results from TCRdb running MiXCR on the 5' RACE reads. Of about 55,000 distinct CDR3 sequences listed, around 3.8% were seen once; the top ten hold 1.5% to 2%. The sample taken for sequencing was CD4+ T cells from blood. The receptors derive from a middle-aged woman with multiple sclerosis.

This clonotype was counted at least ten times. The gene calls are TRBV7-2 and TRBJ2-1; the D gene is possibly TRBD1 (6 bases). V was shortened by 5 bases and J by 7 bases, with 12 bases between the two germline ends. The CDR3 runs to 13 residues. Germline values: CDR1 SGHTA, CDR2 FQGNSA. CDR3 loop: CASSPLRGNEQFF. CDR3 nucleotide sequence: TGTGCCAGCAGCCCGTTAAGGGGGAATGAGCAGTTCTTC.

This clonotype was counted many times. The chain joins TRBV6-6 to TRBJ2-5, with D perhaps given as TRBD1 or TRBD2 (7 bases each). The germline V and J ends were trimmed by 5 bases and 2 bases, with 18 bases remaining between them. Looked up from germline, CDR1 is MNHNY and CDR2 is SVGAGI (reference sequence). The CDR3 loop spans 16 amino acids. The CDR3 DNA reads as TGTGCCAGCAGTCCACCGGGCAGGGGGGGTCAAGAGACCCAGTACTTC. It translates to CASSPPGRGGQETQYF.

As concerns this clonotype: A much larger clone differs by one base, so this may be a read error. This chain joins TRBV2 and TRBJ2-7, with TRBD1 identical over 9 bases. The CDR3 loop spans 15 amino acids. From germline, CDR1 is SNHLY and CDR2 FYNNEI. CDR3: CTSSILTGGTYEQYF. CDR3 nucleotides: TGTACCAGCAGTATACTGACAGGGGGGACCTACGAGCAGTACTTC.

This clonotype was detected ten times or more. The chain recombines TRBV20-1 with TRBJ1-2, with D perhaps matching TRBD1 (5 bases). CDR1 and CDR2 (germline): DFQATT, SNEGSKA (reference sequence). V lost 0 bases and J lost 8, with 16 bases in between. There are 14 residues in the CDR3. CDR3 sequence: CSAREVGALGGYTF. CDR3 DNA sequence: TGCAGTGCTAGAGAAGTAGGGGCGCTTGGGGGCTACACCTTC.

This clonotype occurred many times. This chain links TRBV10-3 with TRBJ1-1; TRBD1 is a possible D gene (5 bases). The CDR3 has 15 residues. Germline V CDR1 and CDR2: ENHRY, SYGVKD. The germline V and J ends were trimmed by 7 bases and 3 bases, with 18 bases remaining between them. Written as DNA, the CDR3 is TGTGCCATCACCCGGGGGGGTCGAGGTGACACTGAAGCTTTCTTT. Translation gives CAITRGGRGDTEAFF.

At least ten counts were recorded for this clonotype. The CDR3 DNA reads as TGCGCCAGCAGCCAAGGGGTTCGGGCGCCTACCAAAAACATTCAGTACTTC. Translation: CASSQGVRAPTKNIQYF. The V call is TRBV4-1, the J call TRBJ2-4; D remains ambiguous. CDR3 size: 17 residues. Germline lookup yields CDR1 MGHRA and CDR2 YSYEKL. The V end was cut by 1 base, the J end by 2 bases, with 15 bases between.

This clonotype was recorded many times. The V call is TRBV6-6, the J call TRBJ2-5; 10 positions match TRBD1. Looked up from germline, CDR1 is MNHNY and CDR2 is SVGAGI (reference sequence). The ends lost 1 base at V and 5 bases at J; junction bases unmatched: 4. CDR3 length equals 15 residues. CDR3 in DNA: TGTGCCAGCAGTTACTGGACAGGGGGTAGGGAGACCCAGTACTTC. It codes for CASSYWTGGRETQYF.

The chain is built from TRBV7-3 and TRBJ2-3; 8 bases line up with TRBD1. V gave up 5 bases and J gave up 5 bases; unmatched junction bases: 3. This CDR3 is 13 amino acids long. Germline V lookup: CDR1 SGHTA, CDR2 FQGTGA. The CDR3 loop is CASSQGAVDTQYF. DNA of the CDR3: TGTGCCAGCAGCCAGGGGGCCGTAGATACGCAGTATTTT. The full variable domain, its missing parts supplied by reference TRBV7-3 and TRBJ2-3, is GAGVSQTPSNKVTEKGKYVELRCDPISGHTALYWYRQSLGQGPEFLIYFQGTGAADDSGLPNDRFFAVRPEGSVSTLKIQRTERGDSAVYLCASSQGAVDTQYFGPGTRLTVL.

In its sample, this clonotype was seen many times. The chain is built from TRBV12-3 or TRBV12-4 and TRBJ2-7; possible D gene TRBD1, 5 bases. This CDR3 spans 14 amino acids. V lost 6 bases to trimming and J lost 0 bases, with 12 bases between them. CDR3 bases: TGTGCCAGCAGATTTACAGGACGCTCCTACGAGCAGTACTTC. It encodes CASRFTGRSYEQYF.

The table lists this clonotype with many counts. The chain has TRBV6-2 or TRBV6-3 and TRBJ1-3; a possible D gene is TRBD1 (6 bases). The CDR3 consists of 16 residues. Germline lookup yields CDR1 MNHEY and CDR2 SVGEGT. V was cut by 5 bases and J by 0 bases, with 14 bases left in between. The CDR3 reads CASSLQGRFSGNTIYF. Here the CDR3 DNA reads TGTGCCAGCAGTCTACAGGGCAGATTCTCTGGAAACACCATATATTTT.

This clonotype was observed at least ten times. J is TRBJ2-2 and V is TRBV5-1; the match to TRBD1 covers 7 bases. Germline CDR1 is SGHRS and CDR2 is YFSETQ. The CDR3 length is 16 residues. V lost 4 bases and J lost 4; bases outside the gene matches: 10. CDR3 DNA sequence: TGCGCCAGCAGCCTCCACGAGGGGGCCCTCACCGGGGAGCTGTTTTTT. It yields the protein CASSLHEGALTGELFF.

In its sample, this clonotype was seen many times. The chain recombines TRBV7-9 with TRBJ1-2; 7 bases fit TRBD1. Trimming at V came to 8 bases and at J to 3 bases, leaving 9 bases not matched to a gene. CDR1 is SEHNR, CDR2 FQNEAQ, per germline (reference sequence). CDR3 length equals 14 residues. CDR3 residues: CASRPQGGDYGYTF. CDR3 nucleotides: TGTGCCAGCCGCCCCCAGGGGGGAGACTATGGCTACACCTTC.

This clonotype appeared many times. The gene calls are TRBV11-2 and TRBJ2-3, with 7 bases aligning to TRBD2. The germline V gene has CDR1 SGHAT and CDR2 FQNNGV. CDR3 length: 16 amino acids. The J segment lost 2 bases and the V segment lost 0 bases, leaving 5 bases of the junction unmatched. DNA of the CDR3: TGTGCCAGCAGCTTAGATGGGCGGGGGTTCACAGATACGCAGTATTTT. Translation gives CASSLDGRGFTDTQYF.

This clonotype occurred many times. This sequence joins TRBV7-8 and TRBJ1-5, with 7 positions matching TRBD1. With 3 bases clipped from V and 2 bases from J, the junction kept 16 bases outside the gene matches. Germline V gives CDR1 SGHVS, CDR2 FQNEAQ. The CDR3 length is 19 residues. CDR3 in amino acids: CASSFEGVQGVKGNQPQHF. The CDR3 nucleotides are TGTGCCAGCAGCTTCGAGGGGGTGCAGGGGGTGAAGGGCAATCAGCCCCAGCATTTT.

Many counts were recorded for this clonotype. CDR3 region: CASSQAAGSDTQYF. The CDR3 DNA sequence: TGTGCCAGCAGCCAAGCGGCGGGTTCAGATACGCAGTATTTT. The chain uses TRBV3-1 and TRBJ2-3; TRBD2 is a possible D gene (5 bases). Trimming left V 1 base short and J 4 bases short, with 9 bases between. The germline gives CDR1 LGHDT, CDR2 YNNKEL (reference sequence). The CDR3 spans 14 residues.

This clonotype was seen ten or more times. V is TRBV9 and J is TRBJ2-1; 7 bases fit TRBD2. The J segment lost 6 bases and the V segment lost 0 bases, leaving 12 bases of the junction unmatched. Per germline, CDR1 SGDLS and CDR2 YYNGEE. This CDR3 is built from 17 residues. The CDR3 nucleotides are TGTGCCAGCAGCGTAGATCTAGGACTAGTTAACGGCAATGAGCAGTTCTTC. The encoded protein is CASSVDLGLVNGNEQFF.

This clonotype was picked up a small number of times. CDR3 DNA sequence: TGTGCCACCAGCCGGGATCGAATATTGTTAGGGTACTTC. This gives the protein CATSRDRILLGYF. The V gene is TRBV15, the J gene TRBJ2-4; the D gene is possibly TRBD2 (5 bases). The CDR3 length is 13 residues. Trimming left V 5 bases short and J 15 bases short, with 20 bases between. Germline V CDR1 and CDR2: LNHNV, YYDKDF (reference sequence).

This clonotype was counted at least ten times. The chain links TRBV6-6 to TRBJ1-2; unclear D gene. CDR1 MNHNY and CDR2 SVGAGI come from the germline V gene (reference sequence). The CDR3 contains 14 residues. V lost 0 bases and J lost 5, with 10 bases in between. CDR3 region: CASSYSHLSYGYTF. CDR3 DNA sequence: TGTGCCAGCAGTTACTCACATCTATCTTATGGCTACACCTTC.

This clonotype was seen many times. This chain links TRBV7-7 with TRBJ2-1; possible D gene TRBD2, 6 bases. Germline values: CDR1 SSHAT, CDR2 FNYEAQ (reference sequence). The CDR3 consists of 15 residues. V lost 6 bases and J 5 bases, leaving 17 bases between the germline ends. CDR3 DNA sequence: TGTGCCAGCAGTCCCGGGACTTCTCAAAACAATGAGCAGTTCTTC. Protein: CASSPGTSQNNEQFF.

This clonotype was counted at least ten times. The CDR3 DNA reads as TGTGCCAGCACCCGCGGGCCCTACGCCAATTCACCCCTCCACTTT. Its translation: CASTRGPYANSPLHF. This chain links TRBV6-5 with TRBJ1-6, with unresolved D. CDR3 length equals 15 residues. Germline assignment: CDR1 MNHEY and CDR2 SVGAGI. Trimming cost V 7 bases and J 7 bases, with 17 bases left between them.

At least ten counts were recorded for this clonotype. This sequence joins TRBV6-6 and TRBJ1-5, with D tentatively TRBD1 (5 bases). V lost 6 bases and J lost 3, with 9 bases in between. The germline V gene encodes CDR1 MNHNY and CDR2 SVGAGI (reference sequence). This CDR3 region has 13 residues. Written as DNA, the CDR3 is TGTGCCAGCAGCGACAGCTACAATCAGCCCCAGCATTTT. Translated, it gives CASSDSYNQPQHF.

This clonotype was counted many times. The chain joins TRBV5-1 to TRBJ1-1, with 9 nucleotides matching TRBD1. V lost 0 bases, J lost 5 bases, and 11 bases stayed unmatched. Germline CDR1 and CDR2: SGHRS and YFSETQ. The length of the CDR3 is 17 residues. CDR3 in DNA: TGCGCCAGCAGCTTGGGGCGACCGGGACAGGGAAATACTGAAGCTTTCTTT. It yields the protein CASSLGRPGQGNTEAFF. Drawing the rest from reference TRBV5-1 and TRBJ1-1, the complete variable domain is KAGVTQTPRYLIKTRGQQVTLSCSPISGHRSVSWYQQTPGQGLQFLFEYFSETQRNKGNFPGRFSGRQFSNSRSEMNVSTLELGDSALYLCASSLGRPGQGNTEAFFGQGTRLTVV.

This clonotype was seen many times. The chain uses TRBV18 and TRBJ2-1; possible D gene TRBD1, 6 bases. The germline gives CDR1 KGHSH, CDR2 LQKENI. V lost 2 bases and J lost 5, with 10 bases in between. The CDR3 is 14 residues long. The CDR3 region is CASSPNRADNEQFF. CDR3 DNA sequence: TGTGCCAGCTCACCAAACAGGGCGGACAATGAGCAGTTCTTC. The full variable domain, completed using reference TRBV18 and TRBJ2-1, is NAGVMQNPRHLVRRRGQEARLRCSPMKGHSHVYWYRQLPEEGLKFMVYLQKENIIDESGMPKERFSAEFPKEGPSILRIQQVVRGDSAAYFCASSPNRADNEQFFGPGTRLTVL.

In its sample, this clonotype was seen many times. V is TRBV9 and J is TRBJ2-7; TRBD2 agrees at 8 bases. V lost 4 bases to trimming and J lost 6 bases; unmatched junction nucleotides: 12. The germline V gene has CDR1 SGDLS and CDR2 YYNGEE. The CDR3 length is 15 residues. CDR3 sequence: CASSPSTGGATEQYF. The CDR3 DNA reads TGTGCCAGCAGCCCTTCAACCGGGGGGGCCACCGAGCAGTACTTC.

This clonotype was recorded at least ten times. The chain has TRBV27 and TRBJ2-1; D ambiguous. The CDR3 contains 16 residues. With 0 bases removed from V and 0 bases from J, the gap between germline ends came to 9 bases. Germline V gene sequence: CDR1 MNHEY, CDR2 SMNVEV (reference sequence). CDR3 residues: CASSLSIDRSYNEQFF. The CDR3 DNA follows: TGTGCCAGCAGTTTATCGATCGACCGCTCCTACAATGAGCAGTTCTTC.

This clonotype was observed many times. This sequence joins TRBV12-3 or TRBV12-4 and TRBJ1-3, with D possibly TRBD1 on 5 matching bases. The CDR3 totals 14 residues. V gave up 1 base and J gave up 7 bases, with 11 bases separating them. CDR3 amino acids: CASSLGAGSNTIYF. CDR3 DNA: TGTGCCAGCAGTTTAGGGGCAGGGTCCAACACCATATATTTT.

Ten or more counts support this clonotype. The V gene is TRBV11-2, the J gene TRBJ2-7; TRBD2 is a possible D gene (5 bases). V gave up 0 bases and J gave up 7 bases, with 16 bases separating them. Germline-derived CDR1 and CDR2 are SGHAT and FQNNGV. CDR3 length: 15 residues. CDR3 sequence reads: CASSLDGELGGEQYF. CDR3 DNA: TGTGCCAGCAGCTTAGACGGGGAGCTTGGTGGGGAGCAGTACTTC.

Ten or more counts support this clonotype. The chain links TRBV5-1 to TRBJ1-2; D possibly corresponds to TRBD1 (5 bases). Per the germline V gene, CDR1 is SGHRS and CDR2 is YFSETQ. CDR3 length equals 16 residues. Trimming stripped 0 bases from V and 1 base from J, with 13 bases between. The CDR3 DNA follows: TGCGCCAGCAGCTTGGTGGGGGACGACTTTAACTATGGCTACACCTTC. Translation: CASSLVGDDFNYGYTF.